This TCR beta chain was obtained from a study of shared clonotypes between healthy human individuals. As for the study in general: The study used three CD4 naive, three CD4 memory, two CD8 naive and one CD8 memory plate per donor.

V was pared by 0 bases and J by 1 base, with 7 bases between. CDR3 length equals 16 residues. CDR1 is KGHSH, CDR2 LQKENI, per germline. The repertoire was sequenced with immunoSEQ multiplex PCR; TCRdb's copy has only in-frame clones and lacks some. The sample has just over 2,000,000 clones, 85% to 95% seen once. The investigators split CD4+ cells into a CD45RA+ naive subset and a CD45RA-negative memory subset. About this clone itself: Its antigen remains unidentified. The same CDR3 is also encoded by other DNA sequences in this sample.

The study's findings and limits: Read depth was anticipated to influence clonotype sharing among donors.

The chain has TRBV18 and TRBJ2-6; possibly TRBD2 for D (6 bases). Specimen: naive CD4+ T cells sorted from blood. The subset here: CD45RA+ positively selected. The source is a man between 18 and 29 years old in good health. DNA for the CDR3: TGTGCCAGCTCACCACCAGGACTATCTGGGGCCAACGTCCTGACTTTC. Residues: CASSPPGLSGANVLTF.